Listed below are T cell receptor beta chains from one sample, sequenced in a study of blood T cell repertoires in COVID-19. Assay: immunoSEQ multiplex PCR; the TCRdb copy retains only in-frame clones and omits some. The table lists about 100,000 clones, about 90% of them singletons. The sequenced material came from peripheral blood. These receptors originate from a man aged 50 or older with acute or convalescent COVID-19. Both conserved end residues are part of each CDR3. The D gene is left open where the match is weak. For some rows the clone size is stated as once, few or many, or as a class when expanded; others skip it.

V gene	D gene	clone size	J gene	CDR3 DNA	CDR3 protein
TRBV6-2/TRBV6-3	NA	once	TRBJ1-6	TGTGCCAGCAGTTACTCCCCCCCAGGGATCCTCCACTTT	CASSYSPPGILHF
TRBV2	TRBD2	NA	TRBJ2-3	TGTGCCAGCAGCGTACTAGCGGGTAGCACAGATACGCAGTATTTT	CASSVLAGSTDTQYF
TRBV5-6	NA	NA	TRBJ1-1	TGTGCCAGCAGCTTGGCCCAGGTATCGGCTTTCTTT	CASSLAQVSAFF
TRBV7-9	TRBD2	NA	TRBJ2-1	TGTGCCAGCAGCCCCGGACTAGCGACTTGGACCTACAATGAGCAGTTCTTC	CASSPGLATWTYNEQFF
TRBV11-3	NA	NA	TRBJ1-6	TGTGCCAGCAGCTTCGCACCGCAGGGTTTGAATTCACCCCTCCACTTT	CASSFAPQGLNSPLHF
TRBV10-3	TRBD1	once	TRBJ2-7	TGTGCCATCAGTGGGCCGGGACAGGGACCTCAGCAGTACTTC	CAISGPGQGPQQYF
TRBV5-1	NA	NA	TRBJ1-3	TGCGCCAGCAGCAGGGACACAACTGGAAACACCATATATTTT	CASSRDTTGNTIYF
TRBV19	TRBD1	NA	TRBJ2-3	TGTGCCAGTAGTCCAAGGACAGGGGGCGTGAGCACAGATACGCAGTATTTT	CASSPRTGGVSTDTQYF
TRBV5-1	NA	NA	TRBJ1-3	TGCGCCAGCAGCGAACAGCCGTTCTCTGGAAACACCATATATTTT	CASSEQPFSGNTIYF
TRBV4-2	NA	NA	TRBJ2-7	TGTGCCAGCAGCCACCACGACACGAACGAGCAGTACTTC	CASSHHDTNEQYF
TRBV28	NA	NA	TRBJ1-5	TGTGCCAGCACCCTTAGAGGGAGGGGGGGAGGACAGCCCCAGCATTTT	CASTLRGRGGGQPQHF
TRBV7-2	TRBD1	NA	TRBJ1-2	TGTGCCAGCAGCTTGGGTCAGGGGGCTCGTGGCTACACCTTC	CASSLGQGARGYTF
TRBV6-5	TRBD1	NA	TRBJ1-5	TGTGCCAGCAGACCCGACAGGGGTGGCAATCAGCCCCAGCATTTT	CASRPDRGGNQPQHF
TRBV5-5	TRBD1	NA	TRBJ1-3	TGTGCCAGCAGCCCGACAGGGAATGGAAACACCATATATTTT	CASSPTGNGNTIYF
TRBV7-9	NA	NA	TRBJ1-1	TGTGCCAGCAGCTTAATAACTGAAGCTTTCTTT	CASSLITEAFF
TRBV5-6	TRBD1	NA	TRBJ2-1	TGTGCCAGCAGCTCGACAGGGTTTAATGAGCAGTTCTTC	CASSSTGFNEQFF
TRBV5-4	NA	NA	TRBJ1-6	TGTGCCAGCAGCTTTGGGAGCCCCTATAATTCACCCCTCCACTTT	CASSFGSPYNSPLHF
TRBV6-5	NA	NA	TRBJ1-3	TGTGCCAGCAGTTACAAAACAGGGATGGGAAACACCATATATTTT	CASSYKTGMGNTIYF
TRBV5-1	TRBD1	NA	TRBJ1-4	TGCGCCAGCAGCCTCGGACAGGGAGAACTGTTTTTT	CASSLGQGELFF
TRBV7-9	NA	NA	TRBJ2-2	TGTGCCAGCAGCGCAGAAGAAGACACCGGGGAGCTGTTTTTT	CASSAEEDTGELFF
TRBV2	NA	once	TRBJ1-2	TGTGCCAGCAGGGTACAGGGTACCAACTATGGCTACACCTTC	CASRVQGTNYGYTF
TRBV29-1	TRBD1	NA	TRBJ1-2	TGCAGCGTTGACCCAGGGGGAGCTGATGGCTACACCTTC	CSVDPGGADGYTF
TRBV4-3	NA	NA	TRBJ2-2	TGCGCCAGCAGCCAAGATGGGGCGCTCAACACCGGGGAGCTGTTTTTT	CASSQDGALNTGELFF
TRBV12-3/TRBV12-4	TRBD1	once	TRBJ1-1	TGTGCCAGTCAGGGGGCCCGAGACACTGAAGCTTTCTTT	CASQGARDTEAFF
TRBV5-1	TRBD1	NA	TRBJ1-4	TGCGCCAGCAGCTTACTCGGGACAGGGGAGGAAAAACTGTTTTTT	CASSLLGTGEEKLFF